One T cell receptor beta chain is described in this entry. This CDR3 has 19 residues. CDR1 is SGHRS and CDR2 is YFSETQ in the germline V gene. The J segment lost 0 bases and the V segment lost 4 bases, leaving 12 bases of the junction unmatched. Per the original methods: Using reference gene primer amplification, nucleated cell counts were estimated. Some clones are missing from TCRdb's copy, which holds only in-frame ones; the method was immunoSEQ multiplex PCR. The DNA was the basis for D and trimming; V, J and clone size are from that table. The sample lists fewer than 200,000 clones; about 87% were seen once. This sample was taken from a study of blood T cell repertoires in COVID-19. Whole-study context: From T cells, B-cell-depleted T cells, or PBMCs came the material, which was cDNA or gDNA.

Sequencing input: peripheral blood. The sequence was obtained from a man in his 60s with acute or convalescent COVID-19. The chain joins TRBV5-1 to TRBJ2-6; 8 bases agree with TRBD1. The CDR3 DNA reads TGCGCCAGCAGCATGCACAGGGGGTCCCTAAACTCTGGGGCCAACGTCCTGACTTTC. Its protein product is CASSMHRGSLNSGANVLTF.